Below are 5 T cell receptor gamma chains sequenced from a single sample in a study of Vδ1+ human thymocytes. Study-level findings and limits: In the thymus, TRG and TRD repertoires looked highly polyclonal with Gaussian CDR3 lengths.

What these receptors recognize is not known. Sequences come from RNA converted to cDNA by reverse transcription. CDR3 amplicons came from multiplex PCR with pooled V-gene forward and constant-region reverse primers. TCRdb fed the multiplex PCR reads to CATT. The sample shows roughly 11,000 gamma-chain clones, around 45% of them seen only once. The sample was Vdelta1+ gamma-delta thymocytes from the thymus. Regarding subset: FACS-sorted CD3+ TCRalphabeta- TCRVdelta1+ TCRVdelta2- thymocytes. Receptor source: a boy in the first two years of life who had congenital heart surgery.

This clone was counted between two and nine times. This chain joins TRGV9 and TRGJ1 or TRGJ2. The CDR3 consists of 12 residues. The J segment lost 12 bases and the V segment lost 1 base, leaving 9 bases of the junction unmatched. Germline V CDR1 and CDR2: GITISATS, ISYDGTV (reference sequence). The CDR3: CALWEVPRVKLF. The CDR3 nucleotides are TGTGCCTTGTGGGAGGTCCCCAGAGTGAAACTCTTT.

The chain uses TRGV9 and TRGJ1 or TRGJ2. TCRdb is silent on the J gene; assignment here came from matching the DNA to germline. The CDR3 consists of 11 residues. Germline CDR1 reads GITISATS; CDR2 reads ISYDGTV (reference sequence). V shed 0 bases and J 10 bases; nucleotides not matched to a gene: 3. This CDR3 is CALWEVAKKLF. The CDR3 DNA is TGTGCCTTGTGGGAGGTGGCCAAGAAACTCTTT.

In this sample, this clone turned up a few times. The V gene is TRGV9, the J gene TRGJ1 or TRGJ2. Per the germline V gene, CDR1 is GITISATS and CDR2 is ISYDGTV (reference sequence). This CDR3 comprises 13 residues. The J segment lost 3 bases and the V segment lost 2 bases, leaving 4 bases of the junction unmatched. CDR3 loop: CALWEDPYYKKLF. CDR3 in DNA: TGTGCCTTGTGGGAGGATCCTTATTATAAGAAACTCTTT.

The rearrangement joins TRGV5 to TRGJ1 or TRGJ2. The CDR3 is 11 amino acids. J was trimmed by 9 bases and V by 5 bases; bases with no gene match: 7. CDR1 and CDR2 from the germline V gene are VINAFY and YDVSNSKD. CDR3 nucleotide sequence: TGTGCCACCTGGGTAGGGAGTAAGAAACTCTTT. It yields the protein CATWVGSKKLF.

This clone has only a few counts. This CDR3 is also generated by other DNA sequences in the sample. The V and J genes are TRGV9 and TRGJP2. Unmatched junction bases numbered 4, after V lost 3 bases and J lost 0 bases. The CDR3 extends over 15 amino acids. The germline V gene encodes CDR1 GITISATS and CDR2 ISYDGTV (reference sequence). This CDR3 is CALWEFNSSDWIKTF. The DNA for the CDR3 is TGTGCCTTGTGGGAGTTTAATAGTAGTGATTGGATCAAGACGTTT.